The 5 T cell receptor beta chains below were found in one sample sequenced in a study. TCRdb analysed the 5' RACE reads with MiXCR anew, one entry per CDR3 protein. The sample lists roughly 38,000 distinct CDR3 sequences; 18% were seen once. The sample was naive CD4+ T cells sorted from a lymph node. Specified subset: naive CD4+ T cells, CD4+CD45RA+CD25-. The receptor source for this set is a female donor with breast cancer.

This clonotype was picked up a small number of times. The CDR3 coding sequence is TGTGCCAGCATGAATAGCAATCAGCCCCAGCATTTT. Amino acid sequence: CASMNSNQPQHF. V gene TRBV28 combines with J gene TRBJ1-5; D call uncertain. CDR3 length equals 12 residues. V was clipped by 7 bases and J by 0 bases, with 4 bases between them. Germline CDR1 is MDHEN and CDR2 is SYDVKM.

J is TRBJ1-1 and V is TRBV20-1; maybe TRBD1 (5 bases). The V and J ends lost 6 bases and 1 base respectively, with 15 bases between them. The V gene's germline CDR1 is DFQATT and CDR2 SNEGSKA (reference sequence). This CDR3 has 14 amino acids. The chain's CDR3 is CSAPGRRTNTEAFF. CDR3 in DNA: TGCAGTGCCCCGGGGCGACGTACGAACACTGAAGCTTTCTTT.

In regard to this clonotype: A much larger clone lies a single base off, so this may be a read error. The V gene is TRBV6-1, the J gene TRBJ2-7; unclear D gene. CDR3 length: 14 residues. Trimming removed 6 bases from V and 2 bases from J, with 14 bases in between. Looked up from germline, CDR1 is MNHNS and CDR2 is SASEGT. CDR3: CASRADQHPYEQYV. Written as DNA, the CDR3 is TGTGCCAGCAGAGCAGACCAACATCCCTACGAGCAGTACGTC.

As concerns this clonotype: The germline gene is not matched at one end of the junction; a read error may be the cause. The CDR3 DNA reads as TGTGTCAGCAGCGTAGGGGCAGGGCTCGGTACAGAGACCCAGTACTTC. It codes for CVSSVGAGLGTETQYF. The V call is TRBV9, the J call TRBJ2-5, with D possibly TRBD1 on 5 matching bases. Per the germline V gene, CDR1 is SGDLS and CDR2 is YYNGEE. The CDR3 runs 16 residues.

This clonotype was counted many times. The rearrangement joins TRBV20-1 to TRBJ1-1, with TRBD1 identical over 9 bases. The CDR3 sequence is 14 residues long. J gave up 5 bases and V 1 base, and 5 bases lay outside the gene matches. The V gene's germline CDR1 is DFQATT and CDR2 SNEGSKA (reference sequence). The CDR3: CSARGTGVGTEAFF. The CDR3 nucleotides read TGCAGTGCTAGAGGGACAGGGGTCGGAACTGAAGCTTTCTTT.